This T cell receptor (beta chain) came from a study of blood T cells in healthy people across ages. Across the study: Capture by template switching was about one barcoded beta molecule per two T cells. Notes on the study in general: One million T cells yielded diversity estimates that were considered underestimates. Unsorted PBMC material precluded a definitive naive versus antigen-experienced comparison.

This clonotype has only a few counts. Its cognate antigen is unknown. Primers used in a second PCR of roughly 6 to 12 cycles were a sample-barcoded 5' primer and a J-beta primer mix. A 12-random-nucleotide template-switch adaptor tagged each cDNA molecule. A single record per CDR3 protein comes from TCRdb applying MiXCR to the 5' RACE reads. Of 1.5 million or so distinct CDR3 sequences in the sample, less than 45% were seen once. The sequenced material came from blood. This TCR was sampled from a woman aged 18-35 years in good health.

The CDR3, as DNA: TGTGCCAGCAGCGCCGGGACAAACCCTAATCAGCCCCAGCATTTT. It translates to CASSAGTNPNQPQHF. J is TRBJ1-5 and V is TRBV12-3 or TRBV12-4, with D tentatively TRBD1 (6 bases). The germline V and J ends were trimmed by 6 bases and 4 bases, with 16 bases remaining between them. This CDR3 is built from 15 residues.